The clone carrying this TCR beta chain was detected many times. Researchers took RNA transcripts and amplified the TCR beta CDR3 regions from them. An initial round of RT-PCR targeting the TCR CDR3 relied on the HTBI primer set. TCRdb reprocessed the multiplex PCR reads via MiXCR and lists one record per CDR3 protein. The sample carries roughly 570,000 distinct CDR3 sequences, approximately 14% recorded once. Uncontrolled infection, other autoimmune disease, pregnancy or lactation barred patients from enrollment. PBMCs were derived from more than 8 ml fresh peripheral blood. These data are taken from a study of T cells in Graves' hyperthyroidism and ophthalmopathy. Trimming stripped 4 bases from V and 2 bases from J, with 8 bases between. The CDR3 length is 13 residues. Germline V gives CDR1 LGHDT, CDR2 YNNKEL (reference sequence).

The sequencing sample was made of blood. This receptor was identified in a woman under 40 with Graves' hyperthyroidism. The chain has TRBV3-1 and TRBJ1-2; no reliable D call. The CDR3 sequence is CASSRGSNYGYTF. The CDR3 DNA follows: TGTGCCAGCAGCCGAGGGTCGAACTATGGCTACACCTTC.